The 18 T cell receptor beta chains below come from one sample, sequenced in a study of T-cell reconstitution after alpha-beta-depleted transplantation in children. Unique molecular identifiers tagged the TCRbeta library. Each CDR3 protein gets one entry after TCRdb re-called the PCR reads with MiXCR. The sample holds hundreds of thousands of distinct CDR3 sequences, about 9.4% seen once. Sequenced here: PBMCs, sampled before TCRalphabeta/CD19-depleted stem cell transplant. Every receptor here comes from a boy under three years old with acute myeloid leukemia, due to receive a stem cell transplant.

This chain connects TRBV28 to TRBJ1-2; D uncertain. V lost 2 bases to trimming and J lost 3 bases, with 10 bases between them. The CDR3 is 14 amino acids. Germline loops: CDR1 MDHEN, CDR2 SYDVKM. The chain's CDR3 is CASSLAEVYYGYTF. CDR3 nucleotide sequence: TGTGCCAGCAGTTTAGCAGAGGTGTACTATGGCTACACCTTC.

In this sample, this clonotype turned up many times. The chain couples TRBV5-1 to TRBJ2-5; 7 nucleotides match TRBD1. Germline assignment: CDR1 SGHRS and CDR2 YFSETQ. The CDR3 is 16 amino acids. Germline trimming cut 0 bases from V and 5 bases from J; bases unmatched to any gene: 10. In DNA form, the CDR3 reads TGCGCCAGCAGCTTGGCGGACAGGCTGGGGATGGAGACCCAGTACTTC. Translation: CASSLADRLGMETQYF.

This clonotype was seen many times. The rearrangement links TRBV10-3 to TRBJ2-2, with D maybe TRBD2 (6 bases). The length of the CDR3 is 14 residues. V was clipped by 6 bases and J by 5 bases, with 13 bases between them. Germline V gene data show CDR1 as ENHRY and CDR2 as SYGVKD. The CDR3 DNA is TGTGCCATCAGGAGGGACCGGGGGACCGGGGAGCTGTTTTTT. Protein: CAIRRDRGTGELFF.

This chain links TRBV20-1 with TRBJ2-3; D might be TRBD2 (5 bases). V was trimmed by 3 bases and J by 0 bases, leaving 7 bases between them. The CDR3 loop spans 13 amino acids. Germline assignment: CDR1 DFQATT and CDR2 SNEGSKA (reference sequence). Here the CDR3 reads CSASGISTDTQYF. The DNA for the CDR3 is TGCAGTGCTAGCGGGATCAGCACAGATACGCAGTATTTT.

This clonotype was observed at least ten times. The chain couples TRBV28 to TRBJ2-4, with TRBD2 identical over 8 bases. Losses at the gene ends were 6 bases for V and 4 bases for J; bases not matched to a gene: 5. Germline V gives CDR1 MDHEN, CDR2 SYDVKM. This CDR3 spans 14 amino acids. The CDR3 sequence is CASRTGTRKNIQYF. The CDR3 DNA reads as TGTGCCAGCAGAACCGGGACTAGGAAAAACATTCAGTACTTC. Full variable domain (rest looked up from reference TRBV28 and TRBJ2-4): DVKVTQSSRYLVKRTGEKVFLECVQDMDHENMFWYRQDPGLGLRLIYFSYDVKMKEKGDIPEGYSVSREKKERFSLILESASTNQTSMYLCASRTGTRKNIQYFGAGTRLSVL.

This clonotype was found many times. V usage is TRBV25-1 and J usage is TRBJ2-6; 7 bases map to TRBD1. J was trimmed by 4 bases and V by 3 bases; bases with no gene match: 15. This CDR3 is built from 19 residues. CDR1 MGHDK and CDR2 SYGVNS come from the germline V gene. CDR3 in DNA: TGTGCCAGCAGTGACCCCCTCGACAGGGCCCTTAGGGGGGCCAACGTCCTGACTTTC. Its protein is CASSDPLDRALRGANVLTF.

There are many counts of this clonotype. CDR3 amino acids: CATSDPLKPDGYTQYF. CDR3 DNA sequence: TGTGCCACCAGTGATCCCCTTAAACCTGACGGCTATACGCAGTATTTT. This chain links TRBV24-1 with TRBJ2-3; D is undetermined. The germline V gene has CDR1 KGHDR and CDR2 SFDVKD. This CDR3 has 16 amino acids. With 3 bases removed from V and 7 bases from J, the gap between germline ends came to 19 bases.

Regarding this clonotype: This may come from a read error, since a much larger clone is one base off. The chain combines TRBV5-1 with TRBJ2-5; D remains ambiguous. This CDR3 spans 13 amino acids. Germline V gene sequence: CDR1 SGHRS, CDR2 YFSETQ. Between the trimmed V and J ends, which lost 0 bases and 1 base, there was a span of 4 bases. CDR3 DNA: TGCGCCAGCAGCTTGGTCCGCCAAGAGACCCAGTACTTC. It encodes CASSLVRQETQYF.

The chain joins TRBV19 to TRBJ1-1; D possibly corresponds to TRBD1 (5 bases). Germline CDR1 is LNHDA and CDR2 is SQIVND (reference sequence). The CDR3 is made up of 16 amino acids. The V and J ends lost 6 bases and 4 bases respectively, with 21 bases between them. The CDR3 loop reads CASSARDAGGVTEAFF. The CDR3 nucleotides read TGTGCCAGTAGCGCAAGGGACGCAGGAGGGGTCACTGAAGCTTTCTTT. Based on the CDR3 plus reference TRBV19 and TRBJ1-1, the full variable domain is DGGITQSPKYLFRKEGQNVTLSCEQNLNHDAMYWYRQDPGQGLRLIYYSQIVNDFQKGDIAEGYSVSREKKESFPLTVTSAQKNPTAFYLCASSARDAGGVTEAFFGQGTRLTVV.

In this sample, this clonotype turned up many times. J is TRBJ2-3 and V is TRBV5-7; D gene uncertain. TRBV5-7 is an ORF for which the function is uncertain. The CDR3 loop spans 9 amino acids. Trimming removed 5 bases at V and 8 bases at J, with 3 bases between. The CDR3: CASRGTQYF. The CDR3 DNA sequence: TGTGCCAGCAGAGGTACGCAGTATTTT.

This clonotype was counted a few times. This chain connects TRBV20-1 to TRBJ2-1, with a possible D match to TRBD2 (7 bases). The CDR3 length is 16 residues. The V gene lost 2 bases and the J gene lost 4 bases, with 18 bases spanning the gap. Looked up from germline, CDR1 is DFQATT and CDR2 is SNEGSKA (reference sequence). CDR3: CSARRAGATLYNEQFF. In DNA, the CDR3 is TGCAGTGCTAGAAGGGCGGGGGCCACTTTATACAATGAGCAGTTCTTC.

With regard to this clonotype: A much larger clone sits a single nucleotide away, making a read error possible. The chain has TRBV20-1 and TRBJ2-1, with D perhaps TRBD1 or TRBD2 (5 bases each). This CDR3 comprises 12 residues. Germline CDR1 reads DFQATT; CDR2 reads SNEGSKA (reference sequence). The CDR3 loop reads CSASTFGGEEFF. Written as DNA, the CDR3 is TGCAGTGCTAGTACTTTTGGGGGTGAGGAGTTCTTC.

The CDR3 region has the DNA TGTGCCAGCACCCCCACCGGGGAGCTGTTTTTT. This sequence encodes CASTPTGELFF. The chain employs TRBV12-3 or TRBV12-4 and TRBJ2-2; D is uncertain. The CDR3 is made up of 11 amino acids. V gave up 7 bases and J gave up 4 bases, with 4 bases separating them.

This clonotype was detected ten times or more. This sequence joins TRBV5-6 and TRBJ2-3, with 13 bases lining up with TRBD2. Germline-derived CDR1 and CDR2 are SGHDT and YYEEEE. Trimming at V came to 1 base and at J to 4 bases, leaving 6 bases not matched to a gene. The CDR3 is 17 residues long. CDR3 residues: CASSLPRTSGSADTQYF. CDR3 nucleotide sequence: TGTGCCAGCAGCTTGCCCAGGACTAGCGGGAGCGCAGATACGCAGTATTTT.

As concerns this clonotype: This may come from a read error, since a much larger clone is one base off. The CDR3 is CAIGGRQGVGNEQFF. The CDR3 region has the DNA TGTGCCATCGGTGGGCGGCAGGGAGTAGGCAATGAGCAGTTCTTC. This chain connects TRBV10-3 to TRBJ2-1; possibly TRBD1 or TRBD2 for D (5 bases each). V was shortened by 8 bases and J by 6 bases, with 20 bases between the two germline ends. The CDR3 has 15 amino acids. The germline gives CDR1 ENHRY, CDR2 SYGVKD.

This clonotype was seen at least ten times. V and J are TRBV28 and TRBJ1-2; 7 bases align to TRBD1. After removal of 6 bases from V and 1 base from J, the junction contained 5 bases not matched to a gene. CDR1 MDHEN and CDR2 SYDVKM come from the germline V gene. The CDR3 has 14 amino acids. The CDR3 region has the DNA TGTGCCAGCAGCCCCGGGACAGATAACTATGGCTACACCTTC. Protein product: CASSPGTDNYGYTF.

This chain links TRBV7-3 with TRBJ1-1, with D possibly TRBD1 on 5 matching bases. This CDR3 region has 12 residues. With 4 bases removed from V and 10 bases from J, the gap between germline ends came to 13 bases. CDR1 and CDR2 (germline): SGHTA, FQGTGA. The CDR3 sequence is CASSSGTGRAFF. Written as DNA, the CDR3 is TGTGCCAGCAGCTCCGGGACGGGTCGAGCTTTCTTT.

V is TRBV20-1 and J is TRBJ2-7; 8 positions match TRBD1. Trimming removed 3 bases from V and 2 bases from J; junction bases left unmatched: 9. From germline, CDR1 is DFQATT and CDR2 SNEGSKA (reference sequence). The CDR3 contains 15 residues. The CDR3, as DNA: TGCAGTGCTAGCTCCCCGGGACAGGCGCCCTACGAGCAGTACTTC. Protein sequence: CSASSPGQAPYEQYF.